This T cell receptor (beta chain) was documented in a study of PD-1 blockade in classical Hodgkin lymphoma. Overall study findings and caveats: The CD4+ diversity rise by C4D1 was clearest in complete responders. Complete responders possessed baseline diversity comparable to newly diagnosed patients.

The data were produced by immunoSEQ multiplex PCR, yet TCRdb's version contains in-frame clones alone and is incomplete. Of tens of thousands of clones in the sample, 82% were seen once. This CDR3 has 14 residues. In germline, CDR1 is KGHSH, CDR2 LQKENI. Every patient had relapsed following autologous stem cell transplantation, and cohorts differed in brentuximab vedotin exposure. Each best response was a complete response, a partial response or progressive disease. On this clone itself: Its antigen is not known. Relative to the germline gene, one junction end is altered; a read error may explain this.

The specimen comprised peripheral blood mononuclear cells (PBMCs), sampled at baseline. This receptor was obtained from a human donor with classical Hodgkin lymphoma. The genes are TRBV18 and TRBJ1-5, with D possibly matching TRBD1 (5 bases). The CDR3, as DNA: TGTGCCAGCCCACCGGGGACTAGCAATCAGCCCCAGCATTTT. Its translation: CASPPGTSNQPQHF.